This T cell receptor beta chain was profiled in a study of long-term antiretroviral therapy in people with HIV. Study in general: There is a gap of about a decade between the earliest samples and the later 2015 immediate-ART recommendation.

The run of the v3.0 immunoSEQ assay was at survey level. Target depth was about 35,000-55,000 T-cell genomes per sample. Measured with immunoSEQ multiplex PCR; TCRdb has only the in-frame clones, and not every one. This table holds more than 20,000 clones, 70% to 85% found once. Germline assignment: CDR1 MGHRA and CDR2 YSYEKL. This CDR3 contains 14 residues. Trimming pared 4 bases from V and 1 base from J, leaving 11 bases between. V is TRBV4-1 and J is TRBJ2-7; D is perhaps TRBD1 (6 bases). The sequenced sample was unsorted PBMCs, obtained 4.4 years after starting antiretroviral therapy. This receptor was identified in a man aged 25 to 45 with HIV. The CDR3 nucleotides read TGCGCCAGCAGCCCAGGACAGATTTCCTACGAGCAGTACTTC. Protein sequence: CASSPGQISYEQYF.